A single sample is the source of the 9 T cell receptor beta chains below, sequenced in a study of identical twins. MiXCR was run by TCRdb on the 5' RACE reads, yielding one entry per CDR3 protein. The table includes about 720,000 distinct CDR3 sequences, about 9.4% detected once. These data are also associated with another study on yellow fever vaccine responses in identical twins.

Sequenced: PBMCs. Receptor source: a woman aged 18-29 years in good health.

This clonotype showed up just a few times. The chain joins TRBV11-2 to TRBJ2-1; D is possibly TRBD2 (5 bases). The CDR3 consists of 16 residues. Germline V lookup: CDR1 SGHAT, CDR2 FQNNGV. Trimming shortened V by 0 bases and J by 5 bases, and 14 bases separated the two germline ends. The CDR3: CASSLESTRSNNEQFF. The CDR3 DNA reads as TGTGCCAGCAGCTTAGAATCTACTAGATCTAACAATGAGCAGTTCTTC.

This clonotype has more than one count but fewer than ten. CDR3 in amino acids: CAIRRTALQETQYF. The CDR3 nucleotides are TGTGCCATCAGGAGGACAGCGTTACAAGAGACCCAGTACTTC. The J gene is TRBJ2-5, the V gene TRBV10-3; perhaps TRBD1 as D (6 bases). Germline V lookup: CDR1 ENHRY, CDR2 SYGVKD. Trimming cost V 6 bases and J 2 bases, with 13 bases left between them. CDR3 length: 14 residues.

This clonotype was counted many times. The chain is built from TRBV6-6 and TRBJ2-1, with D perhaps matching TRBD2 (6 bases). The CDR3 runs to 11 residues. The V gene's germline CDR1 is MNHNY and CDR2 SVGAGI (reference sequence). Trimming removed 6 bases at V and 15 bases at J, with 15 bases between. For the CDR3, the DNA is TGTGCCAGCAGCCCGGGACTTGACCCGTTCTTC. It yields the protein CASSPGLDPFF.

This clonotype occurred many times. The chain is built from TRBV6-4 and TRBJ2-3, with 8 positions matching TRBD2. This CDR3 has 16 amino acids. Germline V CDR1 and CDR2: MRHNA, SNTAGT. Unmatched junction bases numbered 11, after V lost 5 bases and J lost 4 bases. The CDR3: CASSPESGSGADTQYF. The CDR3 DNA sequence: TGTGCCAGCAGTCCTGAAAGCGGGAGTGGGGCAGATACGCAGTATTTT.

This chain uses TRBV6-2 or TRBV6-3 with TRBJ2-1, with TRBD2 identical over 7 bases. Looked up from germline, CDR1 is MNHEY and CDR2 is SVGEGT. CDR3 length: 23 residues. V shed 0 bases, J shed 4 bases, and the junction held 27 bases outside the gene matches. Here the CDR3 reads CASSYSVSRFGPRPSGKYNEQFF. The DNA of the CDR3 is TGTGCCAGCAGTTACTCTGTGTCCAGGTTCGGGCCCAGACCGAGCGGGAAATACAATGAGCAGTTCTTC.

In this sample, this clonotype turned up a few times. The CDR3 loop is CASTLSIQESGTYNTGELFF. The CDR3 bases are TGTGCCAGCACCCTATCCATACAGGAATCGGGGACTTATAACACCGGGGAGCTGTTTTTT. The chain has TRBV27 and TRBJ2-2; perhaps TRBD2 as D (6 bases). This CDR3 spans 20 amino acids. Germline CDR1 MNHEY, CDR2 SMNVEV (reference sequence). Trimming stripped 7 bases from V and 2 bases from J, with 29 bases between.

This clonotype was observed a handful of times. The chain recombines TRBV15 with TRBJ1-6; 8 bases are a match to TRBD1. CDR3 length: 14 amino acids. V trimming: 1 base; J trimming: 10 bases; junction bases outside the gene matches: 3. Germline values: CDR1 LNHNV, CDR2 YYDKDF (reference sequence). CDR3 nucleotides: TGTGCCACCAGCAGAGGAAGGGACAGGTCACCCCTCCACTTT. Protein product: CATSRGRDRSPLHF.

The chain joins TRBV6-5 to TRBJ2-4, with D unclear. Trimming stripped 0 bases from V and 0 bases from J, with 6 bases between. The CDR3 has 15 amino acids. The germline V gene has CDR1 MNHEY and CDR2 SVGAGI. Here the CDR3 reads CASSYSRLAKNIQYF. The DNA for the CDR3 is TGTGCCAGCAGTTACTCGAGATTAGCCAAAAACATTCAGTACTTC.

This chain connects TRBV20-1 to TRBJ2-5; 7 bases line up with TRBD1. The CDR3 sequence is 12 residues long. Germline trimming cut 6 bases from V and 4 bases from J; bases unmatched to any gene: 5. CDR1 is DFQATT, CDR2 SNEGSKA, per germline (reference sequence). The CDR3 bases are TGCAGTGCAGATACAGGGGTAGAGACCCAGTACTTC. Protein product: CSADTGVETQYF.